This T cell receptor beta chain stems from a study of PD-1 blockade in classical Hodgkin lymphoma. Study-level results: CD4+ TCR diversity climbed significantly by C4D1, unlike CD8+ TCR diversity. Among the patients, those starting nivolumab under 1 year after ASCT were excluded.

Described time point: cycle 4 day 1 (C4D1), after 5 to 7 weeks of nivolumab. Every patient was affected by relapse after autologous stem cell transplantation, while exposure to brentuximab vedotin was not uniform. TCRdb's table, derived via immunoSEQ multiplex PCR, lists solely in-frame clones and lacks some. In the table there are about 93,000 clones, approximately 78% of which are singletons. With regard to this clone: Its target is unknown.

Trimming removed 0 bases at V and 9 bases at J, with 19 bases between. The CDR3 is 15 residues long. The germline CDR1 and CDR2 sequences are SGHNT and YYREEE (reference sequence). The receptor comes from a human donor with classical Hodgkin lymphoma. The chain combines TRBV5-4 with TRBJ2-7; the D gene is possibly TRBD1 (6 bases). This specimen consisted of peripheral blood mononuclear cells (PBMCs), obtained before the fourth cycle of nivolumab. DNA for the CDR3: TGTGCCAGCAGCTTGGAGGCAGGGGTCCTTACAGTGCAGTACTTC. The encoded protein is CASSLEAGVLTVQYF.